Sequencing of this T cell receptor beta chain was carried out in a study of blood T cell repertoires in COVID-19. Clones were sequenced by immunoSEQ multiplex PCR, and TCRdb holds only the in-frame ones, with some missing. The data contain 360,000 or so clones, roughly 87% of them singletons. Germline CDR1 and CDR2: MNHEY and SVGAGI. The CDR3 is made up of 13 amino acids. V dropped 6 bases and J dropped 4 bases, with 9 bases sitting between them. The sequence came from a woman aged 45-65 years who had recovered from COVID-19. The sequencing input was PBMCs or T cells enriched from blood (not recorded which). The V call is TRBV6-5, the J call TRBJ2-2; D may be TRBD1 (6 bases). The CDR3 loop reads CASRGHPTGELFF. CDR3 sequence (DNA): TGTGCCAGCAGGGGACATCCCACCGGGGAGCTGTTTTTT.